A selection of T cell receptor beta chains follows, all from one sample in a study of human T cells and chemical hapten exposure. TCRdb reprocessed the RACE reads with MiXCR, giving one entry per CDR3 protein. The sample consists of some 360,000 distinct CDR3 sequences, more than 4.5% of them appearing once. Sequences were derived from whole blood, sampled in connection with sensitization to the hapten diphenylcyclopropenone (DPC). The receptors stem from a woman aged 45-59 years with alopecia areata. Some clones in this sample may be carry-over from other donors' samples. Each CDR3 is given with its conserved first and last residue. The order of the fields is clone size, J gene, D gene, V gene, CDR3 DNA, CDR3 protein. A D gene is named only where the DNA matches it firmly. Clone size, where shown, is once, few, many, or a class for clones that have expanded.

clone size: many; J gene: TRBJ1-1; D gene: -; V gene: TRBV6-5; CDR3 DNA: TGTGCCAGCAGTTACTCGACAGGCGATGGGGAAGCTTTCTTT; CDR3 protein: CASSYSTGDGEAFF
clone size: -; J gene: TRBJ1-3; D gene: TRBD1; V gene: TRBV28; CDR3 DNA: TGTGCCAGCAGCTCAATCCGGGACAGAGAGTCCTCTGGAAACACCATATATTTT; CDR3 protein: CASSSIRDRESSGNTIYF
clone size: -; J gene: TRBJ1-6; D gene: -; V gene: TRBV20-1; CDR3 DNA: TGCAGTGCTAGATCGCCTGACAGTTCAAATTCACCCCTCCACTTT; CDR3 protein: CSARSPDSSNSPLHF
clone size: many; J gene: TRBJ1-6; D gene: -; V gene: TRBV6-6; CDR3 DNA: TGTGCCAGCAGTTACCCAGGGGAGGGTAATTCACCCCTCCACTTT; CDR3 protein: CASSYPGEGNSPLHF
clone size: -; J gene: TRBJ1-6; D gene: -; V gene: TRBV5-4; CDR3 DNA: TGTGCCAGCAGCTTGGTTAAAGGAAGCTCCTATAATTCACCCCTCCACTTT; CDR3 protein: CASSLVKGSSYNSPLHF
clone size: few; J gene: TRBJ1-4; D gene: -; V gene: TRBV7-9; CDR3 DNA: TGTGCCAGCAGCCGGGACCGTGACTTTGAAAAACTGTTTTTT; CDR3 protein: CASSRDRDFEKLFF
clone size: -; J gene: TRBJ2-3; D gene: -; V gene: TRBV27; CDR3 DNA: TGTGCCAGCAGTTTATCCCCCGTCCAGAATACGCAGTATTTT; CDR3 protein: CASSLSPVQNTQYF
clone size: many; J gene: TRBJ1-1; D gene: -; V gene: TRBV7-2; CDR3 DNA: TGTGCCAGCAGCTTAGCTGCTGGCGTGGGGGCTTTCTTT; CDR3 protein: CASSLAAGVGAFF
clone size: few; J gene: TRBJ2-7; D gene: TRBD2; V gene: TRBV28; CDR3 DNA: TGTGCCAGCAGTTTACCGGCGGGAGGCCTGGGAGAGCAGTACTTC; CDR3 protein: CASSLPAGGLGEQYF
clone size: few; J gene: TRBJ1-6; D gene: TRBD1; V gene: TRBV30; CDR3 DNA: TGTGCCTTGCGAGCGGGGACAGGGGGTTCACCCCTCCACTTT; CDR3 protein: CALRAGTGGSPLHF
clone size: few; J gene: TRBJ2-7; D gene: TRBD1; V gene: TRBV11-2; CDR3 DNA: TGTGCCAGCAGCCGTACCGGGACAGGGGGTGACGAGCAGTACTTC; CDR3 protein: CASSRTGTGGDEQYF
clone size: few; J gene: TRBJ2-7; D gene: -; V gene: TRBV12-3/TRBV12-4; CDR3 DNA: TGTGCCAGCAGTTTACGCAGGGACCACGAGCAGTACTTC; CDR3 protein: CASSLRRDHEQYF
clone size: many; J gene: TRBJ2-1; D gene: TRBD2; V gene: TRBV3-1; CDR3 DNA: TGTGCCAGCAGCCCGGGACTAGCGGGAGTAAATGAGCAGTTCTTC; CDR3 protein: CASSPGLAGVNEQFF
clone size: few; J gene: TRBJ1-1; D gene: -; V gene: TRBV10-3; CDR3 DNA: TGTGCCATCAGTGGAGGGGTGGATGCTGAAGCTTTCTTT; CDR3 protein: CAISGGVDAEAFF
clone size: -; J gene: TRBJ2-1; D gene: -; V gene: TRBV6-6; CDR3 DNA: TGTGCCAGCATCCTACAGGGTGGTTGGTTCTTC; CDR3 protein: CASILQGGWFF
clone size: many; J gene: TRBJ1-5; D gene: -; V gene: TRBV29-1; CDR3 DNA: TGCAGCGTCGGGCTACGCAATCAGCCCCAGCATTTT; CDR3 protein: CSVGLRNQPQHF